One sample yielded the 24 T cell receptor beta chains listed below, sequenced in a study of cytomegalovirus exposure and HLA in healthy donors. PCR involved 60 Vbeta and 13 Jbeta primers. Profiled with immunoSEQ multiplex PCR; TCRdb holds only in-frame clones, not every one. The repertoire includes more than 90,000 clones, 70% to 85% of them detected once, and around 4.9% sits in the top ten. Specimen: PBMCs. The receptors stem from a man in his forties or fifties in good health and CMV-seropositive.

This clone has only a few counts. V usage is TRBV5-1 and J usage is TRBJ1-6, with 9 bases that match TRBD1. The V and J ends lost 1 base and 6 bases, in that order; junction bases with no gene match: 5. Germline V lookup: CDR1 SGHRS, CDR2 YFSETQ. The CDR3 length is 16 residues. The DNA of the CDR3 is TGCGCCAGCAGCTTGACCACAGGGGGCTTTAATTCACCCCTCCACTTT. Protein: CASSLTTGGFNSPLHF.

The chain combines TRBV20-1 with TRBJ2-3; D is unclear. CDR1 and CDR2 (germline): DFQATT, SNEGSKA (reference sequence). Trimming took off 6 bases at V and 6 bases at J, with 7 bases between the two ends. The CDR3 runs 10 residues. The CDR3 sequence: CSAPLDTQYF. The CDR3 nucleotides read TGCAGTGCCCCCCTGGATACGCAGTATTTT.

The chain is built from TRBV6-5 and TRBJ1-2; perhaps TRBD1 as D (5 bases). Germline CDR1 and CDR2: MNHEY and SVGAGI. Trimming shortened V by 6 bases and J by 7 bases, and 21 bases separated the two germline ends. This CDR3 region has 15 residues. DNA of the CDR3: TGTGCCAGCAGCCGAGGATGGGGGGGGGACCTTGGCTACACCTTC. Its translation: CASSRGWGGDLGYTF.

CDR3 bases: TGTGCCAGCAGTGAATGGGTTGGCAGGGTAAATTGGGAGACCCAGTACTTC. Translated: CASSEWVGRVNWETQYF. V usage is TRBV2 and J usage is TRBJ2-5, with TRBD1 as a possible D gene (5 bases). V lost 2 bases, J lost 5 bases, and 21 bases lay in between. The CDR3 totals 17 residues. Germline V gene lookup returns CDR1 SNHLY and CDR2 FYNNEI.

The J gene is TRBJ2-1, the V gene TRBV7-2; 11 bases agree with TRBD2. The CDR3 totals 15 residues. Germline V CDR1 and CDR2: SGHTA, FQGNSA. Unmatched junction bases numbered 4, after V lost 2 bases and J lost 7 bases. This CDR3 is CASSLQTSGSNEQFF. CDR3 in DNA: TGTGCCAGCAGCTTACAAACTAGCGGGAGTAATGAGCAGTTCTTC.

This clone was seen only once. In the same sample, other DNA sequences code for this CDR3. The rearrangement uses TRBV7-2 and TRBJ1-1; tentative D call: TRBD1 (6 bases). Trimming removed 2 bases at V and 3 bases at J, with 10 bases between. CDR1 and CDR2 (germline): SGHTA, FQGNSA. There are 14 residues in the CDR3. The CDR3 sequence is CASSLTAGDTEAFF. Here the CDR3 DNA reads TGTGCCAGCAGCTTAACAGCAGGGGACACTGAAGCTTTCTTT.

V usage is TRBV19 and J usage is TRBJ1-2, with a tentative D call TRBD1 (5 bases). The CDR3 is made up of 12 amino acids. The germline V gene has CDR1 LNHDA and CDR2 SQIVND (reference sequence). The V end lost 5 bases, the J end lost 8 bases, and 12 bases lay between the germline ends. The CDR3: CASSPRPGGYTF. The CDR3 coding sequence is TGTGCCAGTAGTCCCCGCCCAGGGGGCTACACCTTC.

This sequence joins TRBV7-8 and TRBJ2-1; 7 nucleotides align to TRBD2. The length of the CDR3 is 13 residues. The germline V gene encodes CDR1 SGHVS and CDR2 FQNEAQ. V lost 2 bases to trimming and J lost 7 bases; unmatched junction nucleotides: 2. This CDR3 reads CASSLRTSNEQFF. The CDR3 region has the DNA TGTGCCAGCAGCTTACGGACTAGTAATGAGCAGTTCTTC.

The chain uses TRBV28 and TRBJ1-4; the match to TRBD1 covers 10 bases. Unmatched junction bases numbered 5, after V lost 7 bases and J lost 6 bases. CDR1 and CDR2 (germline): MDHEN, SYDVKM. CDR3 size: 14 residues. CDR3: CASTPTGGHEKLFF. The CDR3 bases are TGTGCCAGCACTCCGACAGGGGGCCATGAAAAACTGTTTTTT.

The chain joins TRBV7-2 to TRBJ2-7; the match to TRBD1 covers 9 bases. Germline lookup yields CDR1 SGHTA and CDR2 FQGNSA. Losses at the gene ends were 5 bases for V and 2 bases for J; bases not matched to a gene: 4. The CDR3 loop spans 14 amino acids. The CDR3 region is CASSPDRGAYEQYF. In DNA form, the CDR3 reads TGTGCCAGCAGCCCGGACAGGGGAGCCTACGAGCAGTACTTC.

The chain couples TRBV19 to TRBJ1-3; D unclear. This CDR3 has 14 amino acids. Trimming removed 7 bases at V and 0 bases at J, with 10 bases between. CDR1 is LNHDA and CDR2 is SQIVND in the germline V gene (reference sequence). Here the CDR3 DNA reads TGTGCCAGTACTCCAGAAGTCTCTGGAAACACCATATATTTT. Amino acids: CASTPEVSGNTIYF.

The chain combines TRBV9 with TRBJ1-2; TRBD1 is a possible D gene (5 bases). CDR3 length: 13 amino acids. Per germline, CDR1 SGDLS and CDR2 YYNGEE. Trimming took 2 bases from V and 2 from J, leaving 7 bases between them. For the CDR3, the DNA is TGTGCCAGCAGCGTTTCAGGGAACTATGGCTACACCTTC. This translates into CASSVSGNYGYTF.

The chain joins TRBV5-1 to TRBJ2-1; possible D gene TRBD2, 5 bases. The CDR3 runs to 16 residues. CDR1 and CDR2 from the germline V gene are SGHRS and YFSETQ. Trimming removed 2 bases from V and 7 bases from J, with 19 bases in between. CDR3 in DNA: TGCGCCAGCAGCTTTAGTCTCAGCGGCGGTTCGAATGAGCAGTTCTTC. It encodes CASSFSLSGGSNEQFF. The full variable domain, rest sourced from reference TRBV5-1 and TRBJ2-1, is KAGVTQTPRYLIKTRGQQVTLSCSPISGHRSVSWYQQTPGQGLQFLFEYFSETQRNKGNFPGRFSGRQFSNSRSEMNVSTLELGDSALYLCASSFSLSGGSNEQFFGPGTRLTVL.

The chain employs TRBV9 and TRBJ2-7; 16 positions agree with TRBD2. V lost 0 bases, J lost 5 bases, and 11 bases stayed unmatched. Per germline, CDR1 SGDLS and CDR2 YYNGEE. CDR3 length: 19 amino acids. CDR3 residues: CASSVDPSGLAGGRHEQYF. The DNA of the CDR3 is TGTGCCAGCAGCGTAGATCCCTCGGGACTAGCGGGGGGGCGCCACGAGCAGTACTTC.

The V gene is TRBV19, the J gene TRBJ1-4; TRBD1 might be the D (6 bases). This CDR3 contains 12 residues. The V gene lost 5 bases and the J gene lost 6 bases, with 7 bases spanning the gap. Germline V gives CDR1 LNHDA, CDR2 SQIVND (reference sequence). CDR3 residues: CASSGQYEKLFF. CDR3 nucleotides: TGTGCCAGTAGTGGACAGTATGAAAAACTGTTTTTT.

The chain links TRBV6-5 to TRBJ1-2, with 7 bases identical to TRBD1. The V segment lost 2 bases and the J segment 8 bases; nucleotides outside the gene matches: 2. Germline assignment: CDR1 MNHEY and CDR2 SVGAGI. CDR3 length: 12 residues. In DNA form, the CDR3 reads TGTGCCAGCAGTTACAGGGGGCTCGGCTACACCTTC. The encoded protein is CASSYRGLGYTF.

On this clone itself: The identical CDR3 is also encoded by other nucleotide sequences in the sample. This CDR3 is CAISGQLNEKLFF. Written as DNA, the CDR3 is TGTGCCATCAGTGGACAGCTAAATGAAAAACTGTTTTTT. The chain recombines TRBV10-3 with TRBJ1-4, with a tentative D call TRBD1 (5 bases). The CDR3 is 13 amino acids. Germline V gene lookup returns CDR1 ENHRY and CDR2 SYGVKD. V lost 4 bases and J lost 5, with 8 bases in between.

The CDR3 region has the DNA TGTGCCATCAGCGGGACATCTGGCAATCAGCCCCAGCATTTT. Its translation: CAISGTSGNQPQHF. The chain is built from TRBV19 and TRBJ1-5; D perhaps matches TRBD1 (6 bases). Trimming took off 10 bases at V and 2 bases at J, with 15 bases between the two ends. The germline V gene encodes CDR1 LNHDA and CDR2 SQIVND (reference sequence). CDR3 length equals 14 residues.

This chain connects TRBV9 to TRBJ2-3; 10 bases agree with TRBD2. The length of the CDR3 is 17 residues. The junction had 6 bases not matched to a gene; V was cut back by 0 bases and J by 2 bases. The germline V gene has CDR1 SGDLS and CDR2 YYNGEE. The CDR3 DNA sequence: TGTGCCAGCAGCGTAGCAGTAGGACTAGCGGACACAGATACGCAGTATTTT. Protein product: CASSVAVGLADTDTQYF.

Points on this clone: Other DNA sequences of this sample code for an identical CDR3. The chain has TRBV27 and TRBJ2-1, with 8 positions matching TRBD2. Germline V gene lookup returns CDR1 MNHEY and CDR2 SMNVEV (reference sequence). The ends lost 4 bases at V and 10 bases at J; junction bases unmatched: 15. This CDR3 is 16 amino acids long. The CDR3 loop reads CASSSPSRGGAFEQFF. CDR3 DNA sequence: TGTGCCAGCAGTTCGCCGAGCCGGGGGGGCGCGTTCGAGCAGTTCTTC.

V gene TRBV6-1 combines with J gene TRBJ2-5; the match to TRBD1 covers 11 bases. Germline CDR1 is MNHNS and CDR2 is SASEGT. This CDR3 has 17 amino acids. V was pared by 0 bases and J by 3 bases, with 6 bases of the junction left unmatched. CDR3 sequence: CASSEAMGTGGKETQYF. The CDR3, as DNA: TGTGCCAGCAGTGAAGCGATGGGGACAGGGGGGAAAGAGACCCAGTACTTC.

The CDR3 sequence: CATERTSGNNEQFF. In DNA form, the CDR3 reads TGTGCCACCGAGAGGACTAGCGGCAACAATGAGCAGTTCTTC. The J gene is TRBJ2-1, the V gene TRBV14; TRBD2 agrees at 10 bases. The J segment lost 5 bases and the V segment lost 10 bases, leaving 8 bases of the junction unmatched. The CDR3 has 14 residues. Germline V CDR1 and CDR2: SGHDN, FVKESK.

This chain joins TRBV15 and TRBJ2-1; possible D gene TRBD1, 7 bases. Per germline, CDR1 LNHNV and CDR2 YYDKDF (reference sequence). The CDR3 totals 15 residues. V was trimmed by 1 base and J by 9 bases, leaving 16 bases between them. The CDR3 reads CATSRVGAGGGEQFF. The CDR3 bases are TGTGCCACCAGCAGAGTAGGGGCAGGGGGAGGTGAGCAGTTCTTC.

The chain recombines TRBV28 with TRBJ1-1; TRBD1 aligns across 8 bases. The CDR3 has 16 amino acids. The germline gives CDR1 MDHEN, CDR2 SYDVKM. Trimming removed 6 bases from V and 7 bases from J; junction bases left unmatched: 16. The CDR3 loop reads CASRSPGQALVGEAFF. For the CDR3, the DNA is TGTGCCAGCAGGAGTCCGGGACAGGCACTAGTGGGTGAAGCTTTCTTT.